This T cell receptor (beta chain) came from a study of blood T cells in healthy people across ages. A second PCR, run for about 6 to 11 cycles, used a sample-barcoded 5' primer plus a J-beta primer mix. TCRdb re-called the 5' RACE reads with MiXCR, one entry per CDR3 protein. The table lists around 800,000 distinct CDR3 sequences, under 55% of them singletons. Points on this clonotype: Its antigen remains unidentified.

Study-level points and caveats: Both naive CD4+ cell counts and diversity were greater in long-lived donors than in aged donors. TCR beta diversity correlated strongly with naive T cell percentage.

CDR1 DFQATT and CDR2 SNEGSKA come from the germline V gene (reference sequence). The CDR3 is made up of 12 amino acids. V was trimmed by 0 bases and J by 7 bases, leaving 10 bases between them. Sequenced material: blood. This chain links TRBV20-1 with TRBJ2-7; D might be TRBD1 (6 bases). This TCR derives from a man aged 60 to 69 in good health. The CDR3 loop reads CSARDRGLEQYF. The CDR3 DNA reads as TGCAGTGCTAGAGACAGGGGCTTGGAGCAGTACTTC.